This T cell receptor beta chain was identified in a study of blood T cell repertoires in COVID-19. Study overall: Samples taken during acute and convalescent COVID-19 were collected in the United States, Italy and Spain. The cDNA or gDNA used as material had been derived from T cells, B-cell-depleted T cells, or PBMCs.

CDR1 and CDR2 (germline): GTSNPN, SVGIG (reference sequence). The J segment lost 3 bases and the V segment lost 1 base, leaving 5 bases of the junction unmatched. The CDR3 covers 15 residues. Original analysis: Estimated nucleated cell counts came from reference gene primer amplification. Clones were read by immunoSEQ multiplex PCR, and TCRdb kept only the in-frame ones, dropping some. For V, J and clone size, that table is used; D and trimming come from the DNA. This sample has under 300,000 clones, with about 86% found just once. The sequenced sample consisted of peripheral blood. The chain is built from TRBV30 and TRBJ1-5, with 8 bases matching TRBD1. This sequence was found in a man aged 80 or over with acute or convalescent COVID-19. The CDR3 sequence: CAWSAGQGSNQPQHF. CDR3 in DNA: TGTGCCTGGAGTGCCGGACAGGGCTCCAATCAGCCCCAGCATTTT.